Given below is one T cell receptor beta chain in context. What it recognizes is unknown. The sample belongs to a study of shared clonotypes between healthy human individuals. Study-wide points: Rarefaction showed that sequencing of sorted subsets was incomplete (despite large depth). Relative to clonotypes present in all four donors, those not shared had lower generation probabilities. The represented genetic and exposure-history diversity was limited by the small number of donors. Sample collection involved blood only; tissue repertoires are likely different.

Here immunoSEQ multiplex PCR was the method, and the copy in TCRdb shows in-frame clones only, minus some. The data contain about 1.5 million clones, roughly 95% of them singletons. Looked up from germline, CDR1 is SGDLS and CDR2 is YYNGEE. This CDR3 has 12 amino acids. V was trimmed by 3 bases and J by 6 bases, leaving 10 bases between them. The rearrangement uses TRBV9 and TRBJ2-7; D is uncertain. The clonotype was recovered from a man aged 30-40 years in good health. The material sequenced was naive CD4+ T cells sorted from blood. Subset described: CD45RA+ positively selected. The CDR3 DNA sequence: TGTGCCAGCAGCGAAGGGTTTGGCGAGCAGTACTTC. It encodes CASSEGFGEQYF. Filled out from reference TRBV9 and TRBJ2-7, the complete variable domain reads DSGVTQTPKHLITATGQRVTLRCSPRSGDLSVYWYQQSLDQGLQFLIQYYNGEERAKGNILERFSAQQFPDLHSELNLSSLELGDSALYFCASSEGFGEQYFGPGTRLTVT.